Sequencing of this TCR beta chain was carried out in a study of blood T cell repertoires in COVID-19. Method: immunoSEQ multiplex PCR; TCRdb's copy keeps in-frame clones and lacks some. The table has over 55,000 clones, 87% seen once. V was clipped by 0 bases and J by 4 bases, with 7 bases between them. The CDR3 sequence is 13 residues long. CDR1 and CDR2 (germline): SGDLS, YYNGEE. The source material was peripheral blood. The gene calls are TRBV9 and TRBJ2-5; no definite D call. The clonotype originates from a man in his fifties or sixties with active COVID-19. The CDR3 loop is CASSVASRETQYF. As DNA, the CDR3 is TGTGCCAGCAGCGTAGCGAGCCGAGAGACCCAGTACTTC.